The rows below give T cell receptor beta chains drawn from one sample of a study of PD-1 blockade in classical Hodgkin lymphoma. Data came from immunoSEQ multiplex PCR; TCRdb stores just in-frame clones and leaves some out. The table lists 45,000 to 55,000 clones, around 73% of them singletons. The sample was peripheral blood mononuclear cells (PBMCs), taken before the second cycle of nivolumab. These receptors originate from a human donor with classical Hodgkin lymphoma. Each CDR3 is given with its conserved first and last residue. Each record gives: V gene, CDR3 length, D gene, clone size, J gene, CDR3 protein, CDR3 DNA. The D gene is left open where the match is weak. Size values are once, few and many counts, or a class for expanded clones, and some rows have none.

TRBV6-5	12	.	.	TRBJ2-7	CASLDRFYEQYF	TGTGCCAGCCTGGACAGATTCTACGAGCAGTACTTC
TRBV7-2	14	.	.	TRBJ1-1	CASSLGRMNTEAFF	TGTGCCAGCAGCTTAGGGAGAATGAACACTGAAGCTTTCTTT
TRBV7-3	12	.	few	TRBJ2-2	CASSSYGGELFF	TGTGCCAGCAGCTCCTATGGCGGGGAGCTGTTTTTT
TRBV27	18	.	.	TRBJ1-3	CASSPAPFGQNSGNTIYF	TGTGCCAGCAGCCCAGCCCCTTTCGGACAGAACTCTGGAAACACCATATATTTT
TRBV6-5	14	TRBD1	.	TRBJ1-1	CASSYRTGEDEAFF	TGTGCCAGCAGTTACAGGACAGGGGAAGATGAAGCTTTCTTT
TRBV14	12	.	.	TRBJ2-3	CASSRLGGTQYF	TGTGCCAGCAGCCGGTTGGGCGGTACGCAGTATTTT
TRBV18	16	.	.	TRBJ2-2	CASSRSGTGDTGELFF	TGTGCCAGCTCACGATCCGGGACTGGGGACACCGGGGAGCTGTTTTTT
TRBV6-6	14	.	.	TRBJ1-3	CASSYGNSGNTIYF	TGTGCCAGCAGTTACGGGAACTCTGGAAACACCATATATTTT
TRBV28	14	.	.	TRBJ2-7	CASSLKGVSYEQYF	TGTGCCAGCAGTTTAAAAGGGGTGTCCTACGAGCAGTACTTC
TRBV27	15	.	medium-sized	TRBJ2-7	CASSLRPQSSYEQYF	TGTGCCAGCAGTTTAAGGCCGCAGAGCTCCTACGAGCAGTACTTC
TRBV2	11	.	few	TRBJ2-5	CASSVQETQYF	TGTGCCAGTAGTGTCCAAGAGACCCAGTACTTC
TRBV5-1	15	.	few	TRBJ2-5	CASSLYRRGQETQYF	TGCGCCAGCAGCTTGTATAGGCGGGGTCAAGAGACCCAGTACTTC
TRBV11-2	15	TRBD1	.	TRBJ2-1	CASSLGPGGLYGQFF	TGTGCCAGCAGCTTAGGCCCAGGGGGCCTTTATGGACAGTTCTTC
TRBV2	13	.	.	TRBJ1-1	CASSDRLYTEAFF	TGTGCCAGCAGTGACAGGCTTTACACTGAAGCTTTCTTT
TRBV27	17	TRBD2	.	TRBJ2-1	CASSLGNGLAGRYEQFF	TGTGCCAGCAGTTTAGGGAACGGACTAGCGGGACGGTATGAGCAGTTCTTC
TRBV30	13	.	.	TRBJ2-7	CAWSEWGGYEQYF	TGTGCCTGGAGTGAGTGGGGTGGTTACGAGCAGTACTTC
TRBV7-6	15	TRBD1	.	TRBJ2-2	CASKVQGGNTGELFF	TGTGCCAGCAAAGTACAGGGGGGCAACACCGGGGAGCTGTTTTTT
TRBV11-3	13	.	.	TRBJ2-1	CASSLGGYNEQFF	TGTGCCAGCAGCTTAGGTGGCTACAATGAGCAGTTCTTC
TRBV7-2	13	.	few	TRBJ2-1	CASSLPGGSTQFF	TGTGCCAGCAGCTTACCCGGGGGCTCTACGCAGTTCTTC
TRBV6-4	15	.	.	TRBJ1-4	CASSVSRGPNEKLFF	TGTGCCAGCAGTGTCTCCAGGGGACCTAATGAAAAACTGTTTTTT
TRBV6-5	13	.	.	TRBJ1-1	CVSSRADNTEAFF	TGTGTCTCTTCCCGGGCGGATAACACTGAAGCTTTCTTT
TRBV6-5	13	TRBD1	.	TRBJ1-1	CASANTGDIEAFF	TGTGCCAGCGCAAACACAGGGGATATTGAAGCTTTCTTT
TRBV6-5	16	TRBD1	few	TRBJ2-5	CASSYSPGQGAETQYF	TGTGCCAGCAGTTACTCCCCGGGACAGGGGGCAGAGACCCAGTACTTC
TRBV7-9	15	.	.	TRBJ1-1	CASSLVPEKNTEAFF	TGTGCCAGCAGCTTAGTCCCAGAGAAGAACACTGAAGCTTTCTTT
TRBV19	14	.	.	TRBJ1-2	CASTETVGVYGYTF	TGTGCCAGTACAGAGACCGTAGGGGTCTATGGCTACACCTTC
TRBV21-1	15	.	.	TRBJ1-2	CASTSDRGGGYGYTF	TGTGCCAGCACTTCGGACAGGGGAGGAGGCTATGGCTACACCTTC
TRBV7-3	16	TRBD2	.	TRBJ2-1	CASSLESGGSYNEQFF	TGTGCCAGCAGCCTCGAGAGCGGGGGCTCCTACAATGAGCAGTTCTTC
TRBV18	15	TRBD1	once	TRBJ1-2	CASSPGTGDNYGYTF	TGTGCCAGCTCACCGGGGACAGGGGATAACTATGGCTACACCTTC
TRBV28	14	.	few	TRBJ2-7	CASSFVFAGVEQYF	TGTGCCAGCAGTTTTGTCTTTGCAGGAGTCGAGCAGTACTTC
TRBV5-1	18	.	.	TRBJ1-3	CASSLQLQQGGSGNTIYF	TGCGCCAGCAGCTTACAACTACAGCAGGGAGGATCTGGAAACACCATATATTTT
TRBV6-5	13	.	few	TRBJ1-5	CASRQGSNQPQHF	TGTGCCAGCAGACAGGGTAGCAATCAGCCCCAGCATTTT
TRBV27	13	.	.	TRBJ2-3	CASKWGLTDTQYF	TGTGCCAGCAAATGGGGCCTCACAGATACGCAGTATTTT
TRBV7-3	13	.	.	TRBJ1-1	CASRSGMNTEAFF	TGTGCCAGCCGGTCGGGGATGAACACTGAAGCTTTCTTT
TRBV11-2	15	.	few	TRBJ1-3	CASSLTVLSGNTIYF	TGTGCCAGCAGCCTGACAGTCCTCTCTGGAAACACCATATATTTT
TRBV7-9	14	TRBD1	.	TRBJ2-7	CASSKGQGSYEQYF	TGTGCCAGCAGCAAGGGACAGGGTTCCTACGAGCAGTACTTC
TRBV10-3	13	.	.	TRBJ2-5	CATRLPSQETQYF	TGTGCCACAAGACTACCCTCTCAAGAGACCCAGTACTTC
TRBV6-1	12	.	.	TRBJ1-2	CASSVDFYGYTF	TGTGCCAGCAGTGTGGATTTCTATGGCTACACCTTC
TRBV6-4	13	.	few	TRBJ2-1	CASSSEGRHEQFF	TGTGCCAGCAGTTCGGAGGGCCGTCATGAGCAGTTCTTC
TRBV30	11	.	.	TRBJ2-7	CACVRGREQYF	TGTGCCTGTGTTCGGGGCCGCGAGCAGTACTTC
TRBV10-1	18	TRBD1	few	TRBJ1-6	CASSEPRRDSVWNSPLHF	TGCGCCAGCAGTGAGCCACGACGGGACAGCGTATGGAATTCACCCCTCCACTTT
TRBV7-3	14	.	medium-sized	TRBJ1-3	CASSQSGAGNTIYF	TGTGCCAGCAGCCAATCAGGGGCCGGAAACACCATATATTTT
TRBV19	15	.	.	TRBJ2-7	CASSIVHTDLRKQYF	TGTGCCAGTAGTATTGTACACACGGACCTACGAAAGCAGTACTTC
TRBV18	15	TRBD2	.	TRBJ2-1	CASSPTGTSGKNPFF	TGTGCCAGCTCACCTACCGGGACTAGCGGAAAGAATCCGTTCTTC
TRBV11-2	14	.	.	TRBJ2-7	CASSWGGNSYEQYF	TGTGCCAGCAGCTGGGGCGGGAACTCCTACGAGCAGTACTTC
TRBV7-3	12	TRBD1	.	TRBJ1-1	CASGDRVNEAFF	TGTGCCAGCGGGGACAGGGTAAACGAAGCTTTCTTT
TRBV11-2	15	TRBD2	.	TRBJ2-7	CASSLSGGRSYEQYF	TGTGCCAGCAGCTTAAGCGGCGGGAGGTCCTACGAGCAGTACTTC
TRBV5-4	20	.	many	TRBJ1-1	CASSLGLLGRVGRENTEAFF	TGTGCCAGCAGCTTGGGTCTCCTTGGTCGGGTGGGGCGGGAGAACACTGAAGCTTTCTTT
TRBV6-6	12	.	.	TRBJ2-7	CASSYSTYEQYF	TGTGCCAGCAGTTACTCAACCTACGAGCAGTACTTC
TRBV6-6	14	.	.	TRBJ2-5	CASRPTAGRQKQYF	TGTGCCAGCAGACCGACAGCCGGGAGACAGAAGCAGTACTTC
TRBV6-6	15	.	.	TRBJ2-7	CASSYSRGSGYEQYF	TGTGCCAGCAGTTACTCGAGGGGGTCCGGCTACGAGCAGTACTTC
TRBV28	12	.	.	TRBJ1-2	CASSLRVWGYTF	TGTGCCAGCAGTTTGAGGGTGTGGGGCTACACCTTC
TRBV27	18	TRBD2	.	TRBJ2-5	CASSWTPGTSGRKETQYF	TGTGCCAGCAGTTGGACACCCGGTACTAGCGGGAGAAAAGAGACCCAGTACTTC
TRBV6-5	12	.	.	TRBJ1-6	CASSFPHSPLHF	TGTGCCAGCAGTTTTCCCCATTCACCCCTCCACTTT
TRBV7-9	13	.	.	TRBJ2-7	CASSLISSYEQYF	TGTGCCAGCAGCTTGATCAGCTCCTACGAGCAGTACTTC
TRBV14	16	TRBD2	.	TRBJ2-1	CASSPGLAGTYNEQFF	TGTGCCAGCAGCCCCGGACTAGCGGGAACCTACAATGAGCAGTTCTTC
TRBV29-1	14	.	many	TRBJ2-2	CSVVYQSNTGELFF	TGCAGCGTTGTGTATCAATCGAACACCGGGGAGCTGTTTTTT